Given below is one T cell receptor (beta chain) in context. Its antigen remains unidentified. Method: immunoSEQ multiplex PCR; TCRdb's copy keeps in-frame clones and lacks some. The sample yields approximately 41,000 clones, nearly 90% seen once. Trimming pared 0 bases from V and 2 bases from J, leaving 8 bases between. The CDR3 is made up of 14 amino acids. From germline, CDR1 is LGHNA and CDR2 YSLEER. The data belong to a study of OX40 agonist ivuxolimab in advanced cancers. The wider study: The dose-escalation cohort had hepatocellular carcinoma, melanoma, renal cell or head and neck cancer. Of the participants, approximately 44% had some prior anti-PD-1, anti-PD-L1 or anti-CTLA-4 therapy, which was allowed. Study results and limitations: The authors also found low normalized T-cell clonal expansion in some nonresponders.

The TCR sequence derives from an adult with an advanced solid tumor such as melanoma, head and neck, liver or kidney cancer. The V gene is TRBV4-3, the J gene TRBJ2-7; D unclear. The sequencing used CD4+ or CD8+ T cells sorted from blood, collected in a trial of the OX40 agonist ivuxolimab. The DNA of the CDR3 is TGCGCCAGCAGCCAAGAGGTCAGACCCTACGAGCAGTACTTC. Translation: CASSQEVRPYEQYF.